This T cell receptor beta chain emerged from a study of cytomegalovirus exposure and HLA in healthy donors. Broader study findings: DRB1 had the most TCR associations and HLA-C the fewest, a later analysis found, with rates varying by HLA locus. TRBV6-2, TRBV6-3 and other indistinguishable V segments were excluded.

V gave up 1 base and J gave up 7 bases, with 10 bases separating them. The CDR3 sequence is 13 residues long. The germline V gene encodes CDR1 SGHVS and CDR2 FNYEAQ. The primer mix had 60 Vbeta and 13 Jbeta primers. TCRdb's table, derived via immunoSEQ multiplex PCR, lists solely in-frame clones and lacks some. This sample yields tens of thousands of clones, of which 70% to 90% are seen a single time; roughly 5.7% belongs to the top ten. About this clone itself: Its antigen is currently unknown.

This receptor was identified in a male donor in good health and CMV-seronegative. The rearrangement joins TRBV7-6 to TRBJ2-5; possibly TRBD1 for D (6 bases). Sequencing was performed on PBMCs. This CDR3 is CASSLEGDGTQYF. CDR3 coding DNA: TGTGCCAGCAGCTTAGAGGGGGACGGGACCCAGTACTTC.